Detailed here is one TCR beta chain. The target of this receptor is not known. Its ends do not fully match the called genes, so a read error is possible. The data derive from a study of blood T cell repertoires in COVID-19 (dated by TCRdb to between 2020 and 2021). Concerning the study at large: Samples covering the acute and convalescent phases of COVID-19 were provided by collaborators in the United States, Italy and Spain. Where available, HLA class I and class II types were obtained from metadata supplied by the sample provider rather than from assay-based typing. Samples came from the ongoing ImmuneRACE study (first 160 participants) plus 1,254 subjects from 6 global collaborators. The material from the prospective study consisted of cDNA or gDNA derived from T cells, B-cell-depleted T cells, or PBMCs. The sample metadata nearly always contained a de-identified subject ID, COVID-19 status, age in years and sex. The dataset comprised deeply sampled blood TCRbeta repertoires from subjects exposed to, actively infected with, or recovered from COVID-19. The repertoires were released in a freely available public database meant as a resource for research on the immune response to SARS-CoV-2.

The paper's findings and limits, for the study overall: The amount of clinical and demographic metadata varied by source and participant and was provided uncurated.

TCRbeta CDR3 regions were amplified from genomic DNA using the immunoSEQ Assay, a bias-controlled multiplex PCR. Processing in the source paper ran as follows. The number of nucleated cells in each sample was estimated by amplification of reference gene primers within the assay. To quantify the absolute abundance of each unique TCRbeta CDR3 rearrangement, sequence reads were collapsed and filtered. For each sample, productive Simpson clonality was calculated as the square root of Simpson's diversity index over productive rearrangements. In TCRdb, the immuneACCESS table is reduced to in-frame sequences with V and J assigned. These tables do not hold every clone; where another copy was compared, an unresolved V gene accounts for under half, and the others remain unexplained. V and J calls plus clone size are reproduced from that table; the DNA served to infer D and trimming. This sample gives about 160,000 clones in total; around 83% of them show up just once. The ten largest make up around 8.1% of the sample.

Measured from the cysteine to the phenylalanine, the CDR3 is 16 residues long. Here the CDR3 DNA is all that survives: 48 bases in frame from base 1. The CDR1 and CDR2 encoded by the germline V gene (reference sequence) are SSHAT and FNYEAQ. One collaborating source in Seattle enrolled patients while the patients were actively infected and followed the patients over time throughout the course of disease. Collaborating institutions collected whole blood in K2EDTA tubes following their own protocols. For TCRbeta analysis, collaborators shipped samples in one of three forms: frozen whole blood, isolated PBMCs, or DNA extracted from either of those sample types.

The sequence joins TRBV7-7 to TRBJ2-1, and 13 junctional nucleotides match TRBD2. The receptor's source is a woman aged 55-75 years with COVID-19, enrolled during active disease. The specimen was peripheral blood. The DNA sequence follows: TGTGCTAGCAGCTCCCAACTAGCGGGAGGGTACAATGAGCAGTTCTTC. This gives the protein CASSSQLAGGYNEQFF.